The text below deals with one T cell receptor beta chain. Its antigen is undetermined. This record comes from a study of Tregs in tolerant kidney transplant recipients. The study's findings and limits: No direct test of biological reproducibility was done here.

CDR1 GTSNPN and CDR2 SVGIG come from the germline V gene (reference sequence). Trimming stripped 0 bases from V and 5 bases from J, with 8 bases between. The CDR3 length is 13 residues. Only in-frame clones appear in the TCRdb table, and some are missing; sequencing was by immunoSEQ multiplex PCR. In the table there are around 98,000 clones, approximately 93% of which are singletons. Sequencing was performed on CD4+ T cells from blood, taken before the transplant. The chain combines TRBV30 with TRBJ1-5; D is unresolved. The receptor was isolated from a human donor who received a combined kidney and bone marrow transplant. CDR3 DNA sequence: TGTGCCTGGAGTGTGACACTCGATCAGCCCCAGCATTTT. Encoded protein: CAWSVTLDQPQHF.